The 5 T cell receptor beta chains reported below all come from one sample, sequenced in a study of siplizumab effects on memory and regulatory T cells. The assay was immunoSEQ multiplex PCR, and TCRdb's table has in-frame clones only and misses some. The sample yields about 100,000 clones, roughly 93% seen once. Sequenced: non-Treg CD4+ T cells sorted from blood. The receptors were sampled from a human donor in good health.

The chain combines TRBV7-3 with TRBJ2-3, with 7 bases aligning to TRBD1. V shed 2 bases, J shed 3 bases, and the junction held 5 bases outside the gene matches. Germline loops: CDR1 SGHTA, CDR2 FQGTGA. This CDR3 is built from 15 residues. CDR3 nucleotide sequence: TGTGCCAGCAGCTTACAAAAGGGGGCAACAGATACGCAGTATTTT. This encodes CASSLQKGATDTQYF.

Remarks on this clone: At one boundary the junction diverges from the germline segment, which might be a read error. The V gene is TRBV15, the J gene TRBJ1-2; 7 nucleotides match TRBD1. There are 14 residues in the CDR3. Germline CDR1 LNHNV, CDR2 YYDKDF (reference sequence). CDR3 amino acids: CAASRAGTAYGYTF. The CDR3 bases are TGTGCCGCCAGCAGGGCGGGGACAGCCTATGGCTACACCTTC.

The gene calls are TRBV28 and TRBJ1-3; D is uncertain. CDR1 is MDHEN and CDR2 is SYDVKM in the germline V gene. The V and J ends lost 4 bases and 9 bases respectively, with 7 bases between them. This CDR3 spans 11 amino acids. Here the CDR3 reads CASSSRSTIYF. CDR3 bases: TGTGCCAGCAGTTCACGGAGCACCATATATTTT.

The rearrangement uses TRBV4-1 and TRBJ2-3, with D perhaps matching TRBD1 (5 bases). Germline V gene lookup returns CDR1 MGHRA and CDR2 YSYEKL. Deletions cut 1 base from V and 3 bases from J, with 11 bases between. The CDR3 length is 15 residues. The CDR3 coding sequence is TGCGCCAGCAGCCAAGGTGAGACAGAGACAGATACGCAGTATTTT. Translating gives CASSQGETETDTQYF.

The chain uses TRBV4-1 and TRBJ2-7, with D tentatively TRBD2 (6 bases). The CDR3 is 14 amino acids. Germline assignment: CDR1 MGHRA and CDR2 YSYEKL. V was clipped by 4 bases and J by 2 bases, with 12 bases between them. Here the CDR3 DNA reads TGCGCCAGCAGCCCGACCCGACTAGCCTACGAGCAGTACTTC. It codes for CASSPTRLAYEQYF.